The next 32 T cell receptor beta chains were all read from a single sample in a study of blood T cells in healthy people across ages. A J-beta primer mix and a sample-barcoded 5' primer were used in a second PCR of roughly 6 to 12 cycles. TCRdb used MiXCR to reprocess the 5' RACE reads, holding one entry per CDR3 protein. The sample has hundreds of thousands of distinct CDR3 sequences; approximately 59% are singletons. Sequenced: blood. The origin of the receptors is a man aged 60-69 years in good health.

The chain uses TRBV20-1 and TRBJ1-6; perhaps TRBD1 as D (5 bases). This CDR3 contains 15 residues. Germline assignment: CDR1 DFQATT and CDR2 SNEGSKA (reference sequence). V lost 4 bases to trimming and J lost 3 bases, with 13 bases between them. The CDR3 here is CSAMGGPNYNSPLHF. In DNA, the CDR3 is TGCAGTGCTATGGGGGGACCGAACTATAATTCACCCCTCCACTTT.

The chain is built from TRBV10-3 and TRBJ1-2, with D possibly TRBD1 on 5 matching bases. The V gene lost 11 bases and the J gene lost 2 bases, with 15 bases spanning the gap. Per germline, CDR1 ENHRY and CDR2 SYGVKD. CDR3 length: 13 residues. The CDR3 DNA is TGTGCCTCTTCTCGGGGGTTCAACTATGGCTACACCTTC. Protein sequence: CASSRGFNYGYTF.

This clonotype was found once. DNA of the CDR3: TGTGCCAGCAGTACCTACTCTGGGCCAGGGACCTACGAGCAGTACTTC. Its translation: CASSTYSGPGTYEQYF. The V call is TRBV12-3 or TRBV12-4, the J call TRBJ2-7; maybe TRBD1 (5 bases). The CDR3 extends over 16 amino acids. V shed 5 bases and J shed 2 bases, with 19 bases lying between them.

This clonotype was seen only a few times. The V and J genes are TRBV4-1 and TRBJ1-1; perhaps TRBD1 as D (5 bases). CDR1 is MGHRA, CDR2 YSYEKL, per germline. V lost 1 base, J lost 1 base, and 7 bases lay in between. CDR3 size: 14 residues. CDR3 nucleotides: TGCGCCAGCAGCCAAGCAGGGCAGAACACTGAAGCTTTCTTT. Translation gives CASSQAGQNTEAFF.

About this clonotype: Relative to the germline gene, one junction end is altered; a read error may explain this. The rearrangement joins TRBV11-2 to TRBJ2-1; TRBD2 might be the D (5 bases). The CDR3 loop spans 15 amino acids. The germline V gene encodes CDR1 SGHAT and CDR2 FQNNGV. The DNA for the CDR3 is TGTGCCAGCAGCCTTGCTCCGGACTCCTACGATGAGCAGTTCTTC. As protein: CASSLAPDSYDEQFF.

CDR3 nucleotides: TGTGCCAGCACCATCGGGGTTATCTCCTACGAGCAGTACTTC. It yields the protein CASTIGVISYEQYF. V is TRBV28 and J is TRBJ2-7; tentatively, D is TRBD2 (5 bases). Between the trimmed V and J ends, which lost 7 bases and 0 bases, there was a span of 13 bases. Germline lookup yields CDR1 MDHEN and CDR2 SYDVKM. The CDR3 consists of 14 residues. Complete variable domain (other parts from reference TRBV28 and TRBJ2-7): DVKVTQSSRYLVKRTGEKVFLECVQDMDHENMFWYRQDPGLGLRLIYFSYDVKMKEKGDIPEGYSVSREKKERFSLILESASTNQTSMYLCASTIGVISYEQYFGPGTRLTVT.

The genes are TRBV10-3 and TRBJ2-5; 8 bases agree with TRBD1. The CDR3 covers 17 residues. Germline CDR1 ENHRY, CDR2 SYGVKD. V was pared by 2 bases and J by 0 bases, with 8 bases of the junction left unmatched. The CDR3, as DNA: TGTGCCATCAGTGAGGCCCTCGGACAGGGAAACCAAGAGACCCAGTACTTC. It codes for CAISEALGQGNQETQYF.

V is TRBV12-5 and J is TRBJ1-1, with TRBD1 as a possible D gene (5 bases). The V and J ends lost 3 bases and 1 base respectively, with 12 bases between them. This CDR3 is 15 amino acids long. CDR1 is LGHNT and CDR2 is FRNRAP in the germline V gene. CDR3: CASGFSAGKNTEAFF. As DNA, the CDR3 is TGTGCTAGTGGTTTTAGCGCAGGGAAGAACACTGAAGCTTTCTTT. Supplemented by reference TRBV12-5 and TRBJ1-1, the full variable domain reads DARVTQTPRHKVTEMGQEVTMRCQPILGHNTVFWYRQTMMQGLELLAYFRNRAPLDDSGMPKDRFSAEMPDATLATLKIQPSEPRDSAVYFCASGFSAGKNTEAFFGQGTRLTVV.

This sequence joins TRBV5-1 and TRBJ1-1; 8 nucleotides line up with TRBD1. The junction had 2 bases not matched to a gene; V was cut back by 0 bases and J by 4 bases. From germline, CDR1 is SGHRS and CDR2 YFSETQ. The CDR3 sequence is 14 residues long. CDR3 region: CASSLGDRSTEAFF. CDR3 sequence (DNA): TGCGCCAGCAGCTTGGGGGACAGGAGCACTGAAGCTTTCTTT.

The genes are TRBV6-1 and TRBJ2-1; TRBD2 agrees at 14 bases. Germline values: CDR1 MNHNS, CDR2 SASEGT. After removal of 4 bases from V and 6 bases from J, the junction contained 8 bases not matched to a gene. The CDR3 loop spans 17 amino acids. The CDR3 loop reads CASSGWTSGGRFNEQFF. As DNA, the CDR3 is TGTGCCAGCAGTGGCTGGACTAGCGGGGGGAGGTTCAATGAGCAGTTCTTC.

This clonotype occurred a few times. This chain links TRBV2 with TRBJ1-2; D unresolved. There are 12 residues in the CDR3. CDR1 and CDR2 (germline): SNHLY, FYNNEI. The V and J ends lost 7 bases and 4 bases respectively, with 10 bases between them. The CDR3 bases are TGTGCCAGCATGCCACTCGGCTATGGCTACACCTTC. This gives the protein CASMPLGYGYTF.

The chain recombines TRBV4-1 with TRBJ1-2; tentative D call: TRBD1 (5 bases). V lost 0 bases and J 4 bases, leaving 15 bases between the germline ends. The CDR3 extends over 16 amino acids. The germline CDR1 and CDR2 sequences are MGHRA and YSYEKL. For the CDR3, the DNA is TGCGCCAGCAGCCAAGACCCGCAGAGGGGTGTCTATGGCTACACCTTC. This encodes CASSQDPQRGVYGYTF.

The chain is built from TRBV2 and TRBJ1-1; D may be TRBD1 (5 bases). V was shortened by 8 bases and J by 3 bases, with 13 bases between the two germline ends. Germline lookup yields CDR1 SNHLY and CDR2 FYNNEI. The CDR3 spans 13 residues. In nucleotides, the CDR3 is TGTGCCAGCGGGGGTTTCAAGGACACTGAAGCTTTCTTT. Residues: CASGGFKDTEAFF.

The V gene is TRBV6-2 or TRBV6-3, the J gene TRBJ2-6; D gene unclear. The CDR3 extends over 16 amino acids. V was clipped by 2 bases and J by 1 base, with 9 bases between them. The germline gives CDR1 MNHEY, CDR2 SVGEGT. CDR3 coding DNA: TGTGCCAGCAGTTACGGTGGGGTTTCTGGGGCCAACGTCCTGACTTTC. It translates to CASSYGGVSGANVLTF.

The chain has TRBV7-3 and TRBJ2-1; TRBD2 aligns across 11 bases. Germline CDR1 is SGHTA and CDR2 is FQGTGA. The CDR3 has 16 residues. With 0 bases clipped from V and 8 bases from J, the junction kept 6 bases outside the gene matches. In DNA, the CDR3 is TGTGCCAGCAGCTTAACAAGGACTAGCGGGTGGGATGAGCAGTTCTTC. Residues: CASSLTRTSGWDEQFF.

The chain couples TRBV7-2 to TRBJ2-5; D perhaps matches TRBD1 (6 bases). This CDR3 has 14 residues. Trimming stripped 5 bases from V and 4 bases from J, with 14 bases between. Germline assignment: CDR1 SGHTA and CDR2 FQGNSA. Written as DNA, the CDR3 is TGTGCCAGCAGCCCTCGGACAGCCAGAGAGACCCAGTACTTC. It codes for CASSPRTARETQYF.

The V gene is TRBV28, the J gene TRBJ2-7; D perhaps matches TRBD2 (5 bases). The CDR3 runs 11 residues. V lost 7 bases and J lost 6, with 10 bases in between. Germline values: CDR1 MDHEN, CDR2 SYDVKM. The CDR3 region has the DNA TGTGCCAGCATGGGGAGAGGCGAGCAGTACTTC. The encoded protein is CASMGRGEQYF.

J is TRBJ2-5 and V is TRBV7-2; D might be TRBD1 (6 bases). Germline-derived CDR1 and CDR2 are SGHTA and FQGNSA. V was trimmed by 1 base and J by 1 base, leaving 10 bases between them. The CDR3 extends over 15 amino acids. CDR3 sequence: CASSLGDITQETQYF. The CDR3 bases are TGTGCCAGCAGCTTAGGGGACATCACCCAAGAGACCCAGTACTTC.

The V call is TRBV20-1, the J call TRBJ2-1; TRBD1 might be the D (5 bases). CDR3 length: 14 residues. V was clipped by 1 base and J by 15 bases, with 22 bases between them. Per the germline V gene, CDR1 is DFQATT and CDR2 is SNEGSKA (reference sequence). CDR3 nucleotides: TGCAGTGCTAGAGTCCCCTCAACCAACAGGTGGGGGTTCTTC. Protein: CSARVPSTNRWGFF.

The genes are TRBV7-8 and TRBJ2-6, with TRBD1 as a possible D gene (5 bases). Germline loops: CDR1 SGHVS, CDR2 FQNEAQ. The CDR3 covers 15 residues. V gave up 3 bases and J gave up 3 bases, with 9 bases separating them. The chain's CDR3 is CASSFRADGANVLTF. CDR3 in DNA: TGTGCCAGCAGCTTCAGGGCGGATGGGGCCAACGTCCTGACTTTC.

This sequence joins TRBV20-1 and TRBJ2-7, with D maybe TRBD1 (5 bases). Per germline, CDR1 DFQATT and CDR2 SNEGSKA (reference sequence). The V end was cut by 7 bases, the J end by 7 bases, with 14 bases between. This CDR3 region has 11 residues. The CDR3 region is CSVRVGNEQYF. CDR3 sequence (DNA): TGCAGTGTCAGGGTGGGCAATGAGCAGTACTTC.

The gene calls are TRBV7-2 and TRBJ1-4; D call uncertain. This CDR3 is built from 15 residues. Germline CDR1 reads SGHTA; CDR2 reads FQGNSA. Trimming took 5 bases from V and 4 from J, leaving 14 bases between them. CDR3 DNA: TGTGCCAGCAGCCCCCGGACGGGAGATAATGAAAAACTGTTTTTT. It is translated as CASSPRTGDNEKLFF.

The gene calls are TRBV6-6 and TRBJ2-3; 10 bases fit TRBD2. Trimming at V came to 4 bases and at J to 4 bases, leaving 5 bases not matched to a gene. The CDR3 covers 15 residues. Germline assignment: CDR1 MNHNY and CDR2 SVGAGI (reference sequence). CDR3 region: CASSWTSGPPDTQYF. The DNA of the CDR3 is TGTGCCAGCAGTTGGACTAGCGGTCCCCCAGATACGCAGTATTTT.

This chain uses TRBV3-1 with TRBJ2-3; the D is unclear. Germline V gives CDR1 LGHDT, CDR2 YNNKEL (reference sequence). V lost 2 bases and J 3 bases, leaving 9 bases between the germline ends. The CDR3 totals 14 residues. DNA of the CDR3: TGTGCCAGCAGCCAAATGGCAGTTACAGATACGCAGTATTTT. This sequence encodes CASSQMAVTDTQYF.

This clonotype was seen only a few times. The chain couples TRBV4-1 to TRBJ2-1; D is perhaps TRBD2 (7 bases). CDR3 length equals 18 residues. The V and J ends lost 4 bases and 0 bases respectively, with 19 bases between them. Looked up from germline, CDR1 is MGHRA and CDR2 is YSYEKL. This CDR3 reads CASSLLPGGRLSYNEQFF. CDR3 in DNA: TGCGCCAGCAGCCTCCTACCCGGGGGGCGCCTCTCCTACAATGAGCAGTTCTTC.

This clonotype was seen only once. The chain recombines TRBV4-2 with TRBJ1-5; no reliable D call. This CDR3 has 16 residues. The V gene lost 1 base and the J gene lost 2 bases, with 12 bases spanning the gap. CDR1 and CDR2 (germline): LGHNA, YNFKEQ. The CDR3 region is CASSQGGPTGNQPQHF. CDR3 coding DNA: TGTGCCAGCAGCCAAGGCGGACCGACGGGCAATCAGCCCCAGCATTTT.

The chain combines TRBV2 with TRBJ1-6, with a weak D call TRBD1 (6 bases). V lost 1 base to trimming and J lost 11 bases, with 15 bases between them. CDR1 is SNHLY, CDR2 FYNNEI, per germline. The CDR3 covers 15 residues. The CDR3 nucleotides read TGTGCCAGCAGTGAAGAGGGACATGAAATAACACCCCTCCACTTT. Translating it yields CASSEEGHEITPLHF. The whole variable domain, remainder taken from reference TRBV2 and TRBJ1-6, is EPEVTQTPSHQVTQMGQEVILRCVPISNHLYFYWYRQILGQKVEFLVSFYNNEISEKSEIFDDQFSVERPDGSNFTLKIRSTKLEDSAMYFCASSEEGHEITPLHFGNGTRLTVT.

The V and J genes are TRBV4-2 and TRBJ2-2; 9 positions match TRBD2. The CDR3 length is 16 residues. V shed 0 bases, J shed 6 bases, and the junction held 5 bases outside the gene matches. The germline V gene encodes CDR1 LGHNA and CDR2 YNFKEQ. As DNA, the CDR3 is TGTGCCAGCAGCCAAGAGGCGGGGGGGCGGTCCGGGGAGCTGTTTTTT. Translated: CASSQEAGGRSGELFF.

This chain uses TRBV6-2 or TRBV6-3 with TRBJ2-5; no firm D call. Germline values: CDR1 MNHEY, CDR2 SVGEGT. The CDR3 is made up of 15 amino acids. Trimming removed 1 base from V and 1 base from J, with 10 bases in between. In nucleotides, the CDR3 is TGTGCCAGCAGTTACTTGGGGAACGTCCAAGAGACCCAGTACTTC. Protein product: CASSYLGNVQETQYF.

The sample holds a few counts of this clonotype. The CDR3 DNA is TGTGCCATCAGTCCGGTGCCAGATACGCAGTATTTT. It is translated as CAISPVPDTQYF. The chain links TRBV10-3 to TRBJ2-3; D not certain. CDR3 length equals 12 residues. With 5 bases removed from V and 4 bases from J, the gap between germline ends came to 7 bases. CDR1 is ENHRY and CDR2 is SYGVKD in the germline V gene.

The chain is built from TRBV10-3 and TRBJ2-3, with D perhaps TRBD1 (7 bases). The CDR3 covers 15 residues. V was clipped by 6 bases and J by 0 bases, with 13 bases between them. The germline CDR1 and CDR2 sequences are ENHRY and SYGVKD. CDR3: CAISRGDSSTDTQYF. The CDR3 bases are TGTGCCATCAGCAGGGGGGACTCTAGCACAGATACGCAGTATTTT.

This clonotype has just a few counts. V gene TRBV9 combines with J gene TRBJ2-7; D might be TRBD1 or TRBD2, each matching 5 bases. V lost 0 bases to trimming and J lost 2 bases, with 15 bases between them. Germline CDR1 is SGDLS and CDR2 is YYNGEE. The CDR3 is made up of 16 amino acids. CDR3 DNA sequence: TGTGCCAGCAGCGTAGATGGGACCCCTAGCCCCTACGAGCAGTACTTC. Translating it yields CASSVDGTPSPYEQYF.